This TCR beta chain was recovered during a study of TIL therapy for anti-PD-1-resistant metastatic lung cancer (dated by TCRdb to the early 2020s). Study-wide context: Before any PD-1/PD-L1 blockade was given, tumors were harvested, nivolumab was then administered, and patients who progressed went on to receive lymphodepletion, an infusion of expanded TIL, and IL-2. Enrolled patients had a median age of 54 years (range roughly 35-85) and a median tumor PD-L1 proportion score of approximately 6.6%. T cell receptor beta sequencing of tumor and peripheral blood served to follow clonotypes across the tumor, the expanded TIL product, and serial blood samples. Across the cohort, whole-exome sequencing showed a median non-synonymous tumor mutation burden of under 1.8 mutations per megabase. The cohort was composed predominantly of lung adenocarcinoma, with a few EGFR-mutant and two ALK-rearranged tumors included, and half of patients were identified as current or former smokers. The paper as a whole reports these results and caveats: Because the cohort was highly selected, with more treatment-naive, never-smoker and oncogene-addicted patients than is typical, generalizability is limited. The study protocol defined all tumor marker inferences as exploratory. The baseline peripheral repertoire was partially replaced by infused TIL clonotypes, which then decayed over months, and no apparent association between persistence and response was found.

The immunoSEQ v3 hsTCRB kit was used to amplify TCR beta CDR3 regions from genomic DNA through bias-controlled multiplex PCR. TCR libraries were sequenced on an Illumina NextSeq 500 to roughly 2 million read pairs for survey level or roughly 5-6.5 million for deep level. Turning to the authors' computational methods: The immunoSEQ Analyzer software assigned V, D and J genes, filtered out non-productive sequences, and reported clonality. Repertoires of infused TIL and blood were compared using productive Simpson clonality and the Morisita overlap index of productive TRB rearrangements. Absolute clonotype counts in blood were estimated by multiplying the lymphocyte count by the CD3+ fraction and by the productive frequency of the clone. TCRdb holds this immuneACCESS table with in-frame rearrangements only. Some clones are missing; in checked studies, unresolved V genes explain under half, and the rest has no known cause. D and trimming come from the DNA, and the V and J calls and clone size come from that table. The sample has roughly 16,000 clones on record, roughly 70% of them singletons. About 35% of the sample is in the top ten clones.

This clone was observed a few times. What this receptor recognizes is not known. The sample holds no much larger clone one base away, and base qualities are not on file. The junction shows trimming of 1 base on V and 0 bases on J, and the gene matches do not reach 6 bases of it. The germline V gene sets CDR1 to SGHDT and CDR2 to YYEEEE. Inclusive of the bounding cysteine and phenylalanine, the CDR3 is 16 residues long. Only the CDR3 portion is preserved as DNA: 48 bases, with reading frame beginning at the first base. The time point label corresponds to: pre-treatment sample, taken before nivolumab and TIL therapy. Between late 2017 and 2020, a dual-center phase I trial enrolled adults who had stage 4 NSCLC. The samples were obtained from a phase I trial that was single-arm and open-label and tested tumor-infiltrating lymphocyte therapy combined with nivolumab in advanced non-small cell lung cancer. Blood mononuclear cells were isolated from EDTA tubes by Ficoll gradient and were snap-frozen as pellets, and DNA was extracted with a Qiagen mini-prep kit.

The input for sequencing was blood, taken at baseline. The source is a person between 25 and 79 years old with non-small cell lung cancer. The sequence links TRBV5-6 to TRBJ2-7; TRBD1 agrees with 8 junctional bases. CDR3 sequence: CASSLFDRGNSYEQYF. The sequence in DNA is TGTGCCAGCAGCTTGTTCGACAGGGGAAACTCCTACGAGCAGTACTTC.